Presented here are 15 T cell receptor beta chains from one specimen sequenced in a study of T-cell reconstitution after alpha-beta-depleted transplantation in children. Researchers prepared the TCRbeta library using unique molecular identifiers, the study reports. TCRdb independently ran MiXCR on the PCR reads; one entry per CDR3 protein. The sample includes 700,000 to 950,000 distinct CDR3 sequences, about 16% of them seen just once. The material was PBMCs, mostly from graft donor cells, obtained 360 days after TCRalphabeta/CD19-depleted stem cell transplant. The receptors were gathered from a male patient younger than 18 who had a stem cell transplant for acute lymphoblastic leukemia, so the T cells may come from the graft donor.

This clonotype was counted ten times or more. V and J are TRBV20-1 and TRBJ2-1; unclear D gene. The CDR3 runs to 12 residues. V shed 0 bases and J shed 12 bases, with 12 bases lying between them. Germline V lookup: CDR1 DFQATT, CDR2 SNEGSKA (reference sequence). This CDR3 is CSARDPSWGQFF. The CDR3 nucleotides read TGCAGTGCTAGAGATCCTAGTTGGGGGCAGTTCTTC.

In this sample, this clonotype turned up a few times. This chain links TRBV5-1 with TRBJ2-3, with 10 bases lining up with TRBD2. The CDR3 loop spans 15 amino acids. Looked up from germline, CDR1 is SGHRS and CDR2 is YFSETQ. V trimming: 4 bases; J trimming: 6 bases; junction bases outside the gene matches: 8. Written as DNA, the CDR3 is TGCGCCAGCAGCGGGCTAGCGGGAGCAAGGGATACGCAGTATTTT. Amino acid sequence: CASSGLAGARDTQYF.

This clonotype was counted many times. The chain employs TRBV18 and TRBJ1-1, with D uncertain. Per germline, CDR1 KGHSH and CDR2 LQKENI. CDR3 length equals 14 residues. V dropped 2 bases and J dropped 0 bases, with 7 bases sitting between them. CDR3 in DNA: TGTGCCAGCTCACCAAGGGTCATGAACACTGAAGCTTTCTTT. It encodes CASSPRVMNTEAFF.

The gene calls are TRBV25-1 and TRBJ1-2; no clear D. Germline V gives CDR1 MGHDK, CDR2 SYGVNS. CDR3 length: 11 amino acids. V was pared by 4 bases and J by 5 bases, with 5 bases between. The CDR3 region has the DNA TGTGCCAGCAGTGCTTTTTATGGCTACACCTTC. This translates into CASSAFYGYTF.

CDR3 protein: CASSVPPRNEQFF. In nucleotides, the CDR3 is TGTGCCAGCAGCGTACCCCCTCGAAATGAGCAGTTCTTC. The chain employs TRBV9 and TRBJ2-1; the D is unclear. CDR3 length: 13 amino acids. With 1 base removed from V and 7 bases from J, the gap between germline ends came to 9 bases. Germline V gene sequence: CDR1 SGDLS, CDR2 YYNGEE.

The V and J genes are TRBV5-1 and TRBJ2-3; D is unresolved. The germline CDR1 and CDR2 sequences are SGHRS and YFSETQ. Trimming pared 1 base from V and 4 bases from J, leaving 13 bases between. The CDR3 length is 15 residues. CDR3 nucleotides: TGCGCCAGCAGCTTGTTGGGCACCGGAGCAGATACGCAGTATTTT. Translated, it gives CASSLLGTGADTQYF. Drawing the rest from reference TRBV5-1 and TRBJ2-3, the complete variable domain is KAGVTQTPRYLIKTRGQQVTLSCSPISGHRSVSWYQQTPGQGLQFLFEYFSETQRNKGNFPGRFSGRQFSNSRSEMNVSTLELGDSALYLCASSLLGTGADTQYFGPGTRLTVL.

In its sample, this clonotype was seen many times. The genes are TRBV14 and TRBJ2-3; 9 nucleotides align to TRBD2. The CDR3 covers 15 residues. Germline CDR1 is SGHDN and CDR2 is FVKESK. V lost 6 bases and J lost 3; bases outside the gene matches: 7. The CDR3 is CASRRLAAGTDTQYF. Here the CDR3 DNA reads TGTGCCAGCAGACGACTAGCGGCCGGGACAGATACGCAGTATTTT. Complete variable domain (other parts from reference TRBV14 and TRBJ2-3): EAGVTQFPSHSVIEKGQTVTLRCDPISGHDNLYWYRRVMGKEIKFLLHFVKESKQDESGMPNNRFLAERTGGTYSTLKVQPAELEDSGVYFCASRRLAAGTDTQYFGPGTRLTVL.

This clonotype was counted a few times. V usage is TRBV3-1 and J usage is TRBJ2-1, with 7 positions matching TRBD1. The germline CDR1 and CDR2 sequences are LGHDT and YNNKEL (reference sequence). The ends lost 6 bases at V and 5 bases at J; junction bases unmatched: 16. This CDR3 has 17 residues. The CDR3 sequence: CASSLVSMAGGNNEQFF. CDR3 DNA sequence: TGTGCCAGCAGTTTAGTCAGCATGGCAGGGGGTAACAATGAGCAGTTCTTC.

This sequence joins TRBV24-1 and TRBJ2-1; 10 positions agree with TRBD2. The germline gives CDR1 KGHDR, CDR2 SFDVKD. The CDR3 has 16 residues. With V trimmed by 3 bases and J by 4 bases, 5 bases remained unmatched. CDR3 loop: CATSDPPSGGYNEQFF. DNA for the CDR3: TGTGCCACCAGTGATCCCCCTAGCGGGGGATACAATGAGCAGTTCTTC.

The gene calls are TRBV4-1 and TRBJ2-7; 7 nucleotides match TRBD1. This CDR3 region has 16 residues. Germline V gene sequence: CDR1 MGHRA, CDR2 YSYEKL. V was clipped by 0 bases and J by 1 base; unmatched bases: 6. DNA for the CDR3: TGCGCCAGCAGCCAAGACCGGGGACAGTGGTCCTACGAGCAGTACTTC. This sequence encodes CASSQDRGQWSYEQYF.

This chain connects TRBV21-1 to TRBJ2-7; the D segment call TRBD2 is taken from the table without a DNA check. TRBV21-1 is a known pseudogene. CDR3 length: 19 amino acids. The CDR3: CASSKGSPDPAGEPHEQYF. CDR3 DNA sequence: TGTGCCAGCAGCAAGGGTTCACCTGATCCAGCGGGAGAACCCCACGAGCAGTACTTC.

Many counts were recorded for this clonotype. The chain combines TRBV5-1 with TRBJ1-5; 8 bases align to TRBD1. With V trimmed by 4 bases and J by 2 bases, 2 bases remained unmatched. CDR1 is SGHRS and CDR2 is YFSETQ in the germline V gene. CDR3 length: 14 amino acids. CDR3 nucleotide sequence: TGCGCCAGCAGCCAGGGGGCAGGCAATCAGCCCCAGCATTTT. Translated, it gives CASSQGAGNQPQHF.

This chain connects TRBV9 to TRBJ2-1, with unresolved D. This CDR3 has 13 residues. Germline V gives CDR1 SGDLS, CDR2 YYNGEE. V was shortened by 6 bases and J by 10 bases, with 17 bases between the two germline ends. CDR3 nucleotides: TGTGCCAGCAACTTCGATGGTTCGTTGGAGCAGTTCTTC. Residues: CASNFDGSLEQFF. Drawing the rest from reference TRBV9 and TRBJ2-1, the complete variable domain is DSGVTQTPKHLITATGQRVTLRCSPRSGDLSVYWYQQSLDQGLQFLIQYYNGEERAKGNILERFSAQQFPDLHSELNLSSLELGDSALYFCASNFDGSLEQFFGPGTRLTVL.

This clonotype was counted between two and nine times. V gene TRBV7-7 combines with J gene TRBJ2-5; 7 nucleotides line up with TRBD1. The V gene's germline CDR1 is SSHAT and CDR2 FNYEAQ (reference sequence). V was pared by 5 bases and J by 4 bases, with 7 bases of the junction left unmatched. There are 14 residues in the CDR3. This CDR3 reads CASSRRGSLETQYF. The DNA for the CDR3 is TGTGCCAGCAGCCGCAGGGGGTCCCTAGAGACCCAGTACTTC.

V is TRBV11-2 and J is TRBJ2-1; 12 bases fit TRBD2. V trimming: 4 bases; J trimming: 3 bases; junction bases outside the gene matches: 13. CDR1 is SGHAT and CDR2 is FQNNGV in the germline V gene. This CDR3 contains 19 residues. The CDR3 here is CASSSLGLAGIAIYNEQFF. Written as DNA, the CDR3 is TGTGCCAGCAGCTCCCTCGGACTAGCGGGGATAGCTATCTACAATGAGCAGTTCTTC. Combining the CDR3 with reference TRBV11-2 and TRBJ2-1 gives the whole variable domain EAGVAQSPRYKIIEKRQSVAFWCNPISGHATLYWYQQILGQGPKLLIQFQNNGVVDDSQLPKDRFSAERLKGVDSTLKIQPAKLEDSAVYLCASSSLGLAGIAIYNEQFFGPGTRLTVL.